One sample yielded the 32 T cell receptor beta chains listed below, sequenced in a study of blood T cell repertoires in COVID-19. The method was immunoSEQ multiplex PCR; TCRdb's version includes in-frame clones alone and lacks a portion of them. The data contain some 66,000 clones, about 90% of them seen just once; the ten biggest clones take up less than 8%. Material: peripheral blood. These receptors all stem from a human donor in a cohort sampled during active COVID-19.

This chain's CDR3 is CASSFGSNEKLFF. The CDR3 coding sequence is TGTGCCAGCAGCTTCGGGAGTAATGAAAAACTGTTTTTT. The V gene is TRBV5-4, the J gene TRBJ1-4; D remains ambiguous. V lost 2 bases and J 4 bases, leaving 6 bases between the germline ends. Looked up from germline, CDR1 is SGHNT and CDR2 is YYREEE (reference sequence). This CDR3 is built from 13 residues.

Written as DNA, the CDR3 is TGTGCCAGCAGTGCGACAGAAGATACGCAGTATTTT. Translating it yields CASSATEDTQYF. The chain is built from TRBV2 and TRBJ2-3, with D perhaps TRBD1 (5 bases). V gave up 4 bases and J gave up 5 bases, with 7 bases separating them. CDR3 length: 12 amino acids. Germline-derived CDR1 and CDR2 are SNHLY and FYNNEI.

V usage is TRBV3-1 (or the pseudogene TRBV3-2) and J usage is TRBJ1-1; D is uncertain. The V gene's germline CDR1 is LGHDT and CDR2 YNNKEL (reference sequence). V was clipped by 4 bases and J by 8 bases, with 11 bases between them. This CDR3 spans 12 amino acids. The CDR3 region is CASSPQTGEAFF. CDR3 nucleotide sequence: TGTGCCAGCAGCCCCCAGACTGGAGAAGCTTTCTTT.

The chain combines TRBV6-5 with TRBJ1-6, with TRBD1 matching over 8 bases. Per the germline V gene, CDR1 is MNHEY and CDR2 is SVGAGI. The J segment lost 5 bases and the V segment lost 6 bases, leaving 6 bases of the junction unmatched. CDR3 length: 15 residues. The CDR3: CASRRTGKDNSPLHF. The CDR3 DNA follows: TGTGCCAGCAGGAGGACAGGGAAGGATAATTCACCCCTCCACTTT.

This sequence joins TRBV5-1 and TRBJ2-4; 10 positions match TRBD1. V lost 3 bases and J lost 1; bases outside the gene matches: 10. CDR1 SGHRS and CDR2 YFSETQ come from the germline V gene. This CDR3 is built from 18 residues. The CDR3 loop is CASSWMTGGELAKNIQYF. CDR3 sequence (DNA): TGCGCCAGCAGCTGGATGACAGGGGGCGAACTGGCCAAAAACATTCAGTACTTC.

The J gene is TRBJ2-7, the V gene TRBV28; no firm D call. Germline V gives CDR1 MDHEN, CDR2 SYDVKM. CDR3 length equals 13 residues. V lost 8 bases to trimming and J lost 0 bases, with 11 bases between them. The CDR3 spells CASRRTASYEQYF. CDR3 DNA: TGTGCCAGCCGGCGAACAGCCTCCTACGAGCAGTACTTC.

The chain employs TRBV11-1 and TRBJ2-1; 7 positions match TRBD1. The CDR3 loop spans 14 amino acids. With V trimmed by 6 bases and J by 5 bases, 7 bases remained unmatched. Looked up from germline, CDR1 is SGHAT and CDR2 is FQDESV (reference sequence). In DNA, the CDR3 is TGTGCCAGCAGGAAAAATACAGGGGACAATGAGCAGTTCTTC. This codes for CASRKNTGDNEQFF.

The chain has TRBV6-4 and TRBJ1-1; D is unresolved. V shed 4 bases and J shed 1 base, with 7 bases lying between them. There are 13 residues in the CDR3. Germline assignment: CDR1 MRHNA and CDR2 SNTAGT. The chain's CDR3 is CASSVRSNTEAFF. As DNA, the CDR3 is TGTGCCAGCAGTGTGAGGTCGAACACTGAAGCTTTCTTT.

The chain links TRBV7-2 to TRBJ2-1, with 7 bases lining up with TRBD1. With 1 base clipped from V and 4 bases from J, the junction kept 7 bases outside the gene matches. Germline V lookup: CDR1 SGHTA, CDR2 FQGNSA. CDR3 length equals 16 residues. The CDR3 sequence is CASSLVERGRYNEQFF. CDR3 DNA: TGTGCCAGCAGCTTAGTCGAGAGGGGGCGGTACAATGAGCAGTTCTTC.

CDR3 loop: CASRDNRRQTNYGYTF. DNA of the CDR3: TGTGCCAGCCGCGATAACCGAAGACAGACTAACTATGGCTACACCTTC. This sequence joins TRBV19 and TRBJ1-2, with D tentatively TRBD1 (5 bases). Trimming removed 9 bases from V and 0 bases from J, with 20 bases in between. Germline CDR1 is LNHDA and CDR2 is SQIVND (reference sequence). This CDR3 spans 16 amino acids.

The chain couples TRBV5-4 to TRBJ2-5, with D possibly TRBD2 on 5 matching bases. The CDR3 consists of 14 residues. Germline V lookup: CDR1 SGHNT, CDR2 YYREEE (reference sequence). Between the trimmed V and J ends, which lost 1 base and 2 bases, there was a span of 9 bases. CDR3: CASSLRTAQETQYF. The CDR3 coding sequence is TGTGCCAGCAGCTTGCGGACTGCACAAGAGACCCAGTACTTC.

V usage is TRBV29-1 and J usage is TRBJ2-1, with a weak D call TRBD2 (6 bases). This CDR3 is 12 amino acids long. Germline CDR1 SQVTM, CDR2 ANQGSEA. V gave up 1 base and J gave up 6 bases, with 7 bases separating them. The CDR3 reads CSVEGGGNEQFF. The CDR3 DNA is TGCAGCGTTGAAGGGGGAGGCAATGAGCAGTTCTTC.

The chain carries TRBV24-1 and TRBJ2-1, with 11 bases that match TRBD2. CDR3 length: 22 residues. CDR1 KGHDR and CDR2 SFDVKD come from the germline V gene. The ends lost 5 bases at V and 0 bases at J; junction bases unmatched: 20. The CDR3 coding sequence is TGTGCCACCAGTGCCGCTCAAAAGGGGGTAGCGGGAGGGCCGCGCTCCTACAATGAGCAGTTCTTC. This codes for CATSAAQKGVAGGPRSYNEQFF.

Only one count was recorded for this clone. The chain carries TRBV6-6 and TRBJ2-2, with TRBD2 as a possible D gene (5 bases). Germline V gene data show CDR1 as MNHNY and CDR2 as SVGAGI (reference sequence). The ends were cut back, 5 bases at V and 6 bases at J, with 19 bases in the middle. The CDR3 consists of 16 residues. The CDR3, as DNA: TGTGCCAGCAGTGGTCCACTAGGTACAATATCCGGGGAGCTGTTTTTT. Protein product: CASSGPLGTISGELFF.

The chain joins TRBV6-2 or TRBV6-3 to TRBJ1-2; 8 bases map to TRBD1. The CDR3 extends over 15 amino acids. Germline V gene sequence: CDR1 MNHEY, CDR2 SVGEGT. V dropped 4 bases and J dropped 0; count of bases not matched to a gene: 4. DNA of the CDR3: TGTGCCAGCAGTTTGACGGACAGGGCTAACTATGGCTACACCTTC. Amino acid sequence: CASSLTDRANYGYTF.

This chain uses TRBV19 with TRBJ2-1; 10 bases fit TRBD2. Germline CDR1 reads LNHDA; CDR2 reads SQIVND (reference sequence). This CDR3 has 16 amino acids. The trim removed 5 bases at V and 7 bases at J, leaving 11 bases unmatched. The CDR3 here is CASSPPPSGRANEQFF. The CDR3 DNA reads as TGTGCCAGTAGTCCCCCCCCAAGCGGGAGGGCGAATGAGCAGTTCTTC.

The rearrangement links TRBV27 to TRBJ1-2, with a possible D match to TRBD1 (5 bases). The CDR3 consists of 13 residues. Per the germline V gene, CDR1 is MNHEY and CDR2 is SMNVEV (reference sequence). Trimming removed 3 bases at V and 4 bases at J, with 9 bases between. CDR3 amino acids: CASSLGGSYGYTF. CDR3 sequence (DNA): TGTGCCAGCAGTTTGGGGGGAAGCTATGGCTACACCTTC.

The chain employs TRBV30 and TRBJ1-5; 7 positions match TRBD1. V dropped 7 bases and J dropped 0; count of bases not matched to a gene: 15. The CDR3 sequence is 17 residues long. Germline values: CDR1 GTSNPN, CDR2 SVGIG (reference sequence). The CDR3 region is CAYAQGQITPSNQPQHF. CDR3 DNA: TGTGCCTATGCCCAGGGACAGATCACACCTAGCAATCAGCCCCAGCATTTT.

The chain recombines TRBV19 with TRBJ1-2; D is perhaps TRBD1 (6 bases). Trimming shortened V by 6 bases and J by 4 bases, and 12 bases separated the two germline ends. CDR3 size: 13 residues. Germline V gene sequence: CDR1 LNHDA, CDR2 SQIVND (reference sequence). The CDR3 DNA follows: TGTGCCAGTAGCGACACAGGGAGCTATGGCTACACCTTC. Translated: CASSDTGSYGYTF.

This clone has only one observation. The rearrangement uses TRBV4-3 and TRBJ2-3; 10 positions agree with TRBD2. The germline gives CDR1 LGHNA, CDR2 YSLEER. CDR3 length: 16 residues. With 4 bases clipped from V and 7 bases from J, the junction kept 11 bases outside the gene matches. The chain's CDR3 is CASSLDLAGVAYTQYF. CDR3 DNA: TGCGCCAGCAGCCTAGATCTAGCGGGAGTTGCTTATACGCAGTATTTT.

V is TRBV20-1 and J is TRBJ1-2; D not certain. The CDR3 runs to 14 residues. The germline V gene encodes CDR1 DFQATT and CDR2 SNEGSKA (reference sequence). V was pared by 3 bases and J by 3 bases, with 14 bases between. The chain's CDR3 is CSASGDRAYYGYTF. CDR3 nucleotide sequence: TGCAGTGCTAGTGGTGATAGAGCTTACTATGGCTACACCTTC.

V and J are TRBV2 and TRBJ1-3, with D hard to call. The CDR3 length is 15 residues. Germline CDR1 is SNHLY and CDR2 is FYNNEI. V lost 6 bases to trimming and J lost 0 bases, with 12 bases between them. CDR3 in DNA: TGTGCCAGCAGACTAGACACTATCTCTGGAAACACCATATATTTT. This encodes CASRLDTISGNTIYF.

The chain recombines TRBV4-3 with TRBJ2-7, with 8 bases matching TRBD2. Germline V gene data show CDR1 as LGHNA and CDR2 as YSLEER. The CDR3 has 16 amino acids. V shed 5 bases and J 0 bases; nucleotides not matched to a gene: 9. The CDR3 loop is CASSISAGVSSYEQYF. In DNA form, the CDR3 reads TGCGCCAGCAGCATCTCAGCGGGAGTGAGCTCCTACGAGCAGTACTTC.

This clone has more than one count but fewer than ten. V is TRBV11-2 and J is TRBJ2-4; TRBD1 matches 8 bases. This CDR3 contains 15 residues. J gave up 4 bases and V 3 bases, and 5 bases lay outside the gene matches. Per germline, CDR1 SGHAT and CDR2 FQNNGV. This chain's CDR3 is CASSFQGAKKNIQYF. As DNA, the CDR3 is TGTGCCAGCAGCTTTCAGGGGGCGAAGAAAAACATTCAGTACTTC.

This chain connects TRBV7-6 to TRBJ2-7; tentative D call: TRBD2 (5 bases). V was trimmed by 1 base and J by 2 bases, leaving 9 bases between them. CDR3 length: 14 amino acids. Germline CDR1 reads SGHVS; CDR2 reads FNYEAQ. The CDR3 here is CASSLGEGTYEQYF. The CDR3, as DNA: TGTGCCAGCAGCTTAGGCGAGGGAACCTACGAGCAGTACTTC. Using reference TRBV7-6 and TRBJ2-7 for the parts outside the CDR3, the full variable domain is GAGVSQSPRYKVTKRGQDVALRCDPISGHVSLYWYRQALGQGPEFLTYFNYEAQQDKSGLPNDRFSAERPEGSISTLTIQRTEQRDSAMYRCASSLGEGTYEQYFGPGTRLTVT.

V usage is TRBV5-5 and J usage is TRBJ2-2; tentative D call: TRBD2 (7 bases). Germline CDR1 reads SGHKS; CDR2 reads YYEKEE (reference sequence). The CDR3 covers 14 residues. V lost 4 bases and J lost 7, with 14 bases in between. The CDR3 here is CASSRGGISGELFF. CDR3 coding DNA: TGTGCCAGCAGCAGGGGGGGAATTAGCGGGGAGCTGTTTTTT.

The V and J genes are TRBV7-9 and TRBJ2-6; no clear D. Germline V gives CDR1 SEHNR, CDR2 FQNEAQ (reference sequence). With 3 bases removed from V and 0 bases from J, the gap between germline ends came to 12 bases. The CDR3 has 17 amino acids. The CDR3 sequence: CASSFGTVSSGANVLTF. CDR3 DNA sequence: TGTGCCAGCAGCTTCGGTACGGTGAGCTCTGGGGCCAACGTCCTGACTTTC.

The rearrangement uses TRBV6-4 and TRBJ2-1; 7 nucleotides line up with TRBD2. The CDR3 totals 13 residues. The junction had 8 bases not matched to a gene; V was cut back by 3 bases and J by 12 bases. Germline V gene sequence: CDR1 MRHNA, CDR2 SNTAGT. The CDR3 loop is CASSEEGGPRQFF. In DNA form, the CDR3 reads TGTGCCAGCAGTGAGGAGGGAGGGCCTCGGCAGTTCTTC.

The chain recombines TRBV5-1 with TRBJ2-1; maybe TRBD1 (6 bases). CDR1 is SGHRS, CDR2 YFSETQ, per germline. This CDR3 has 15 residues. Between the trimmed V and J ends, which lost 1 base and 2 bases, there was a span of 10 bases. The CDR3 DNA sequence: TGCGCCAGCAGCTTGTCCAGGGGCCCCTACAATGAGCAGTTCTTC. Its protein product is CASSLSRGPYNEQFF.

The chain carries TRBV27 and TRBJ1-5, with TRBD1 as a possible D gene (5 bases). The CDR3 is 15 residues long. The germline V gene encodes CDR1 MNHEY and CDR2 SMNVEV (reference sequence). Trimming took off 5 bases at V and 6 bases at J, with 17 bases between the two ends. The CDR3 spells CASSLFGREGQPQHF. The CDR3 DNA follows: TGTGCCAGCAGTCTCTTCGGCAGGGAAGGTCAGCCCCAGCATTTT.

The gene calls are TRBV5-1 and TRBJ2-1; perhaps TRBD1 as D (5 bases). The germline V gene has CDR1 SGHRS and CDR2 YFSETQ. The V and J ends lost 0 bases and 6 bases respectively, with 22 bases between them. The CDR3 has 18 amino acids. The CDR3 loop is CASSLEPAGRDSGNEQFF. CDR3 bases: TGCGCCAGCAGCTTGGAACCGGCCGGCAGGGATTCTGGCAATGAGCAGTTCTTC.

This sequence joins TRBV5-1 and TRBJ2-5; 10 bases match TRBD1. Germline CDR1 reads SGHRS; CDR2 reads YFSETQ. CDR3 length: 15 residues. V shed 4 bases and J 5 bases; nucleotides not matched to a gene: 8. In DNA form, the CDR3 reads TGCGCCAGCAGCCTTGGGACAGGGGTTACGGAGACCCAGTACTTC. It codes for CASSLGTGVTETQYF.